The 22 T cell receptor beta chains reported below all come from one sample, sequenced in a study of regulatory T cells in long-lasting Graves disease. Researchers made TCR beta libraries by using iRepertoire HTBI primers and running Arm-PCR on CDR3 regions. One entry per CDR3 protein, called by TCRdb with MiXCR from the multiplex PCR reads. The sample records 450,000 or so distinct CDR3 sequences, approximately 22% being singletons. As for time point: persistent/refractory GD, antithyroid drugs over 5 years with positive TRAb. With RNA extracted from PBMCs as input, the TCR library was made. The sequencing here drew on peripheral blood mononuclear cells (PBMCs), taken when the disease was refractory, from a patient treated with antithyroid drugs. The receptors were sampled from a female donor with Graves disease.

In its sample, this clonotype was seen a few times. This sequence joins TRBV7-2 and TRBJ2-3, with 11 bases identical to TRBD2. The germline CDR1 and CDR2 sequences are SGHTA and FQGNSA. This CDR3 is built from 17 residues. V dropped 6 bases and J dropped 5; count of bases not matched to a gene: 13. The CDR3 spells CASSSLAGAMIGDTQYF. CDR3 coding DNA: TGTGCCAGCAGTTCACTAGCGGGGGCCATGATCGGAGATACGCAGTATTTT.

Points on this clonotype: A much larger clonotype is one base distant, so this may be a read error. The DNA for the CDR3 is TGCAATGCCTTACGTTCCGGCGCGGGCAGGGGGCTAGAGTATGGCTACACCTTC. This codes for CNALRSGAGRGLEYGYTF. The rearrangement links TRBV20-1 to TRBJ1-2; the match to TRBD1 covers 8 bases. In germline, CDR1 is DFQATT, CDR2 SNEGSKA (reference sequence). The CDR3 extends over 18 amino acids.

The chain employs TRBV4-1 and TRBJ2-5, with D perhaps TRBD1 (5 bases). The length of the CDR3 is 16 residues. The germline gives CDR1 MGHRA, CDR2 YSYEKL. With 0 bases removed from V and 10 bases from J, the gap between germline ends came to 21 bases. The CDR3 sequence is CASSQDLSQDTRFQYF. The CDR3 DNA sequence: TGCGCCAGCAGCCAAGATCTCAGTCAGGACACAAGATTCCAGTACTTC.

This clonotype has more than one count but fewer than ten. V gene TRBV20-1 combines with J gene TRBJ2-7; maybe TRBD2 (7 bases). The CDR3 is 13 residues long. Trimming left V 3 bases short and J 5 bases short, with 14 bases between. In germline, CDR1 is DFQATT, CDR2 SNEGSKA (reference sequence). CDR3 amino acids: CSASSTGGHEQYF. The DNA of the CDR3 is TGCAGTGCTAGTTCCACCGGGGGGCACGAGCAGTACTTC.

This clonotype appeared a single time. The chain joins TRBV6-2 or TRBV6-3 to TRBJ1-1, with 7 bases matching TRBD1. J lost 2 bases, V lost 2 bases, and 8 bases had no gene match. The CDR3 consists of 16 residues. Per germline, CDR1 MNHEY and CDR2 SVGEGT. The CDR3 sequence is CASSYARDSKNTEAFF. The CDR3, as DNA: TGTGCCAGCAGTTACGCCCGGGACAGCAAAAACACTGAAGCTTTCTTT.

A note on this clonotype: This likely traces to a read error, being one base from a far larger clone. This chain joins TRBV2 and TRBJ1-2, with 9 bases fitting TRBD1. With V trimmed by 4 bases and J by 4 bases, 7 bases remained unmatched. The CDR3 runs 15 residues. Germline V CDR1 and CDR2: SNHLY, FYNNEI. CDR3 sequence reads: CASSVQGAYSYGYTF. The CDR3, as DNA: TGTGCCAGCAGTGTACAGGGGGCATATAGCTATGGCTACACCTTC.

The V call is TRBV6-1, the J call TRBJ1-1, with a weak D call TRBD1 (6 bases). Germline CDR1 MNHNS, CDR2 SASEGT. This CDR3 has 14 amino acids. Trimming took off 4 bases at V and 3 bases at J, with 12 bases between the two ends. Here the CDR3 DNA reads TGTGCCAGCAGTGTGACCAGGGGTTACACTGAAGCTTTCTTT. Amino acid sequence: CASSVTRGYTEAFF.

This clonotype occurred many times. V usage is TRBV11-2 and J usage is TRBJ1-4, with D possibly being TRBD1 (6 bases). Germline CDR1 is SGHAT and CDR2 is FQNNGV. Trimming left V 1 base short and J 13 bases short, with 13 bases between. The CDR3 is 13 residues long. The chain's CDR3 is CASSLGTGWRLFF. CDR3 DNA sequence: TGTGCCAGCAGCTTAGGAACAGGGTGGAGACTGTTTTTT.

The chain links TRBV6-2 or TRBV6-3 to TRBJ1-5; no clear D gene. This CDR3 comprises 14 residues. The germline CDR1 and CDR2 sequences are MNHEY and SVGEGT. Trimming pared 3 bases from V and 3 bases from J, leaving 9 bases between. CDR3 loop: CASSYRADNQPQHF. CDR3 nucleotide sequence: TGTGCCAGCAGTTATCGGGCTGACAATCAGCCCCAGCATTTT.

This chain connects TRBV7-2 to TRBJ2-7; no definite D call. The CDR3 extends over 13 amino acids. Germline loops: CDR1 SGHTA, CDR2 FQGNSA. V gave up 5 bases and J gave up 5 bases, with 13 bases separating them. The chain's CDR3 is CASSRIGSDEQYF. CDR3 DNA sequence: TGTGCCAGCAGCCGAATTGGTTCCGACGAGCAGTACTTC. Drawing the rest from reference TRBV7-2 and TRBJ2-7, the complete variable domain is GAGVSQSPSNKVTEKGKDVELRCDPISGHTALYWYRQSLGQGLEFLIYFQGNSAPDKSGLPSDRFSAERTGGSVSTLTIQRTQQEDSAVYLCASSRIGSDEQYFGPGTRLTVT.

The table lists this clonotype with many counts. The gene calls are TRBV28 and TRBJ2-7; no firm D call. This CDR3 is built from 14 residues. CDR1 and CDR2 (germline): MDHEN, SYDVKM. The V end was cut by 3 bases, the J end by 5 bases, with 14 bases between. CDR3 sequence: CASSFYGQSDEQYF. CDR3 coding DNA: TGTGCCAGCAGTTTTTACGGCCAAAGCGACGAGCAGTACTTC.

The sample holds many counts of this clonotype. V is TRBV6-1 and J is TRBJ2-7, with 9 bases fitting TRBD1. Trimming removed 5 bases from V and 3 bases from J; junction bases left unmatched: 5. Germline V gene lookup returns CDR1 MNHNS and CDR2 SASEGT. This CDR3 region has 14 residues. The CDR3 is CASSRTGVVYEQYF. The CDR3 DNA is TGTGCCAGCAGTAGGACAGGGGTTGTCTACGAGCAGTACTTC.

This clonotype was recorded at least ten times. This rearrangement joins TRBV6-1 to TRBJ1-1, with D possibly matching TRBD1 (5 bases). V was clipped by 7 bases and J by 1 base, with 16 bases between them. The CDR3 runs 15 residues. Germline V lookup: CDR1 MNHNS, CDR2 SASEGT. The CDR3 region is CASTRGGGRNTEAFF. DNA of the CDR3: TGTGCCAGCACCCGAGGCGGGGGACGGAACACTGAAGCTTTCTTT.

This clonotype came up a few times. DNA of the CDR3: TGTGCCAGCAGCTTAATGGCGCCCTATAGGTCCGGGGAGCTGTTTTTT. Its protein product is CASSLMAPYRSGELFF. The V and J genes are TRBV7-3 and TRBJ2-2; D is ambiguous. Trimming cost V 1 base and J 6 bases, with 15 bases left between them. There are 16 residues in the CDR3. CDR1 is SGHTA, CDR2 FQGTGA, per germline.

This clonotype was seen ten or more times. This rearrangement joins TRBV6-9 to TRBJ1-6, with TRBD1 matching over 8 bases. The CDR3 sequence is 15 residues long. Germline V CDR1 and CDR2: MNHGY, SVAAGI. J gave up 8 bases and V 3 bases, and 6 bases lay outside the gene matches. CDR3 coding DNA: TGTGCCAGCAGTTACCGAGGACAGGGAGATTCACCCCTCCACTTT. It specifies CASSYRGQGDSPLHF.

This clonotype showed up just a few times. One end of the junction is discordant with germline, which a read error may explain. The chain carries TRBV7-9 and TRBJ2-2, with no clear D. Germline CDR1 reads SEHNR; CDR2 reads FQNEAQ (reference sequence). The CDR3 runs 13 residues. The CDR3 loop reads CATGRGNTGELFF. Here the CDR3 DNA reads TGTGCCACCGGACGTGGAAACACCGGCGAGCTGTTTTTT.

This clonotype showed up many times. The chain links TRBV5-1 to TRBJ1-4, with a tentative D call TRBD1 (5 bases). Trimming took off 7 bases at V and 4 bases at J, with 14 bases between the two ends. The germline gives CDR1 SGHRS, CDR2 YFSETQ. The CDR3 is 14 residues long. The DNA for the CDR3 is TGCGCCAGCCGCCTGGACGGGGGTAATGAAAAACTGTTTTTT. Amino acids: CASRLDGGNEKLFF.

For the CDR3, the DNA is TGCAGTGCTAGAGGGTGGGGACTAGCGGGAGATCCCGGGGAGCTGTTTTTT. Protein sequence: CSARGWGLAGDPGELFF. This chain joins TRBV20-1 and TRBJ2-2, with 14 positions matching TRBD2. Germline CDR1 DFQATT, CDR2 SNEGSKA (reference sequence). The CDR3 is made up of 17 amino acids. With 1 base clipped from V and 6 bases from J, the junction kept 7 bases outside the gene matches.

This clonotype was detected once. For the CDR3, the DNA is TGCAGTCCCAGCCTACCCCGGTCTGGAGGCTACACCTTC. It codes for CSPSLPRSGGYTF. The V and J genes are TRBV20-1 and TRBJ1-2; D is undetermined. Trimming took 8 bases from V and 8 from J, leaving 21 bases between them. The CDR3 runs to 13 residues. The germline gives CDR1 DFQATT, CDR2 SNEGSKA (reference sequence).

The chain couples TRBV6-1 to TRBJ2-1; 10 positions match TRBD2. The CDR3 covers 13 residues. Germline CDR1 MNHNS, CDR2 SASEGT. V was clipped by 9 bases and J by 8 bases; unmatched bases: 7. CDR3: CASQRGGLYEQFF. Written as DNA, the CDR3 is TGTGCCAGTCAGCGGGGGGGCCTCTATGAGCAGTTCTTC.

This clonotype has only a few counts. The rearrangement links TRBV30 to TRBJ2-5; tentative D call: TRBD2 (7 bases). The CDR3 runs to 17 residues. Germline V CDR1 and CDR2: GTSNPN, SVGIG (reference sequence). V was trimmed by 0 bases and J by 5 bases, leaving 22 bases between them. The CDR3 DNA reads TGTGCCTGGAGTGTGGAGTTCGAGGTGGGGGGGCATGAGACCCAGTACTTC. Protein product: CAWSVEFEVGGHETQYF.

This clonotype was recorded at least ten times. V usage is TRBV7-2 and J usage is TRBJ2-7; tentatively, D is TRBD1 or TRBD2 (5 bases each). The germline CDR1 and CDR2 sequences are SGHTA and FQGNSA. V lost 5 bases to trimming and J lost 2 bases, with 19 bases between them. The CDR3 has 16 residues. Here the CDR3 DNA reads TGTGCCAGCAGCCCCAAATTCTTAGGGACGACCTACGAGCAGTACTTC. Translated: CASSPKFLGTTYEQYF.